These 28 T cell receptor beta chains came from one sample sequenced in a study of T-cell reconstitution after alpha-beta-depleted transplantation in children. Unique molecular identifiers were built into the TCRbeta library. TCRdb re-called the PCR reads through MiXCR, storing one row per CDR3 protein. The sample holds hundreds of thousands of distinct CDR3 sequences, around 13% seen once. The sample was PBMCs, taken before TCRalphabeta/CD19-depleted stem cell transplant. The receptors here all came from a girl aged 2-10 years with congenital amegakaryocytic thrombocytopenia, due to receive a stem cell transplant.

This clonotype was counted only a few times. The chain uses TRBV5-6 and TRBJ2-7; TRBD2 agrees at 8 bases. This CDR3 has 17 residues. Per the germline V gene, CDR1 is SGHDT and CDR2 is YYEEEE. Trimming took 1 base from V and 3 from J; bases not matched to a gene: 12. CDR3 bases: TGTGCCAGCAGCTTGCTTCGGGGGGGAGGGTCCCTCTACGAGCAGTACTTC. Protein sequence: CASSLLRGGGSLYEQYF.

This clonotype showed up just once. This chain uses TRBV2 with TRBJ2-2; D ambiguous. The CDR3 loop spans 13 amino acids. The germline gives CDR1 SNHLY, CDR2 FYNNEI. Trimming stripped 4 bases from V and 8 bases from J, with 11 bases between. CDR3 amino acids: CASSVRLEGELFF. The CDR3 DNA is TGTGCCAGCAGTGTTCGACTCGAAGGGGAGCTGTTTTTT.

This clonotype turned up a few times. This chain connects TRBV7-8 to TRBJ2-1; no reliable D call. Deletions cut 5 bases from V and 4 bases from J, with 18 bases between. Germline CDR1 reads SGHVS; CDR2 reads FQNEAQ. The CDR3 is 16 amino acids. The CDR3 DNA follows: TGTGCCAGCAGCCCAACGGGTCGGCGGATGTACAATGAGCAGTTCTTC. Its protein is CASSPTGRRMYNEQFF.

This clonotype was detected only a few times. The V and J genes are TRBV12-3 or TRBV12-4 and TRBJ2-4; 10 bases line up with TRBD1. The trim removed 6 bases at V and 8 bases at J, leaving 4 bases unmatched. The CDR3 covers 13 residues. The CDR3 nucleotides read TGTGCCAGCAGCCCGACAGGGGGCTACATTCAGTACTTC. Its translation is CASSPTGGYIQYF.

This clonotype was seen more than once but under ten times. The rearrangement links TRBV20-1 to TRBJ2-3; 7 bases align to TRBD2. J was trimmed by 10 bases and V by 0 bases; bases with no gene match: 4. CDR3 length equals 12 residues. Germline V gene sequence: CDR1 DFQATT, CDR2 SNEGSKA (reference sequence). This chain's CDR3 is CSARDPGLAQYF. CDR3 DNA: TGCAGTGCTAGAGATCCCGGACTAGCGCAGTATTTT.

The chain has TRBV19 and TRBJ2-2; 8 bases are a match to TRBD2. This CDR3 has 16 residues. CDR1 and CDR2 (germline): LNHDA, SQIVND (reference sequence). Losses at the gene ends were 6 bases for V and 2 bases for J; bases not matched to a gene: 8. The CDR3 DNA sequence: TGTGCCAGTAGGCCCACTAGCGGAGATAACACCGGGGAGCTGTTTTTT. Amino acids: CASRPTSGDNTGELFF.

This clonotype was found many times. The rearrangement joins TRBV20-1 to TRBJ2-5; the D is unclear. The V gene lost 0 bases and the J gene lost 4 bases, with 12 bases spanning the gap. The CDR3 extends over 14 amino acids. Germline V gene sequence: CDR1 DFQATT, CDR2 SNEGSKA (reference sequence). This chain's CDR3 is CSARDHPALETQYF. The DNA for the CDR3 is TGCAGTGCTAGAGATCACCCAGCCCTAGAGACCCAGTACTTC.

This clonotype was seen at least ten times. The chain is built from TRBV20-1 and TRBJ2-5; no clear D. Germline values: CDR1 DFQATT, CDR2 SNEGSKA (reference sequence). The ends were cut back, 6 bases at V and 9 bases at J, with 20 bases in the middle. The CDR3 length is 13 residues. This chain's CDR3 is CSANGAQQTAQYF. The CDR3 bases are TGCAGTGCCAACGGCGCGCAGCAAACGGCCCAGTACTTC.

This clonotype was detected ten times or more. The chain's CDR3 is CSSLGSRAGGYNEQFF. The CDR3 DNA follows: TGCAGCTCCTTAGGCTCTAGAGCGGGAGGGTACAATGAGCAGTTCTTC. The chain combines TRBV29-1 with TRBJ2-1; 10 positions match TRBD2. V lost 8 bases to trimming and J lost 4 bases; unmatched junction nucleotides: 14. Germline values: CDR1 SQVTM, CDR2 ANQGSEA. The CDR3 length is 16 residues.

The table lists this clonotype with many counts. This chain connects TRBV14 to TRBJ2-5; D gene unclear. Trimming removed 1 base from V and 3 bases from J, with 9 bases in between. Germline V CDR1 and CDR2: SGHDN, FVKESK. The CDR3 totals 14 residues. The CDR3 nucleotides read TGTGCCAGCAGCCAAGTGCCTTGGGAAGAGACCCAGTACTTC. It yields the protein CASSQVPWEETQYF.

The V and J genes are TRBV12-5 and TRBJ2-1; 13 positions match TRBD2. The ends lost 2 bases at V and 4 bases at J; junction bases unmatched: 14. CDR1 is LGHNT, CDR2 FRNRAP, per germline. The length of the CDR3 is 20 residues. This CDR3 is CASGLPPSRTSGSSYNEQFF. CDR3 sequence (DNA): TGTGCTAGTGGTTTGCCGCCCTCTCGGACTAGCGGGAGTTCGTACAATGAGCAGTTCTTC.

The V call is TRBV12-3 or TRBV12-4, the J call TRBJ2-2; a weak D match, TRBD2 (6 bases). CDR3 size: 15 residues. Deletions cut 1 base from V and 4 bases from J, with 10 bases between. The CDR3 is CASSLGDFGTGELFF. CDR3 nucleotides: TGTGCCAGCAGTTTAGGGGACTTTGGCACCGGGGAGCTGTTTTTT.

This clonotype has only a few counts. The V call is TRBV5-1, the J call TRBJ2-7; 8 nucleotides match TRBD2. V gave up 5 bases and J gave up 2 bases; unmatched junction bases: 3. Germline loops: CDR1 SGHRS, CDR2 YFSETQ. The CDR3 is 13 amino acids. CDR3 sequence reads: CASRTGLAYEQYF. Here the CDR3 DNA reads TGCGCCAGCAGAACGGGACTAGCCTACGAGCAGTACTTC.

The chain recombines TRBV28 with TRBJ2-1; 12 bases map to TRBD1. J gave up 4 bases and V 5 bases, and 6 bases lay outside the gene matches. Germline V gene lookup returns CDR1 MDHEN and CDR2 SYDVKM. The CDR3 is made up of 16 amino acids. The CDR3 is CASSPRDRGHYNEQFF. The CDR3 nucleotides read TGTGCCAGCAGTCCCCGGGACAGGGGGCATTACAATGAGCAGTTCTTC.

This clonotype came up once. The V call is TRBV28, the J call TRBJ2-3; 10 positions match TRBD2. The CDR3 length is 14 residues. The V and J ends lost 10 bases and 6 bases, in that order; junction bases with no gene match: 10. Per germline, CDR1 MDHEN and CDR2 SYDVKM. The CDR3 here is CANSRKREGDTQYF. In DNA, the CDR3 is TGTGCCAACTCACGGAAGCGGGAGGGCGATACGCAGTATTTT.

The chain couples TRBV27 to TRBJ2-7; D may be TRBD2 (6 bases). V dropped 5 bases and J dropped 7 bases, with 33 bases sitting between them. Per the germline V gene, CDR1 is MNHEY and CDR2 is SMNVEV (reference sequence). The CDR3 has 19 amino acids. The CDR3: CASSPRRKGLGSGGREQYF. CDR3 coding DNA: TGTGCCAGCAGTCCCAGGAGGAAGGGACTGGGGTCCGGGGGAAGAGAGCAGTACTTC.

This clonotype showed up many times. The chain links TRBV6-5 to TRBJ2-3; 9 bases match TRBD2. The V gene end was trimmed by 2 bases and the J gene end by 4 bases; junction bases not matched to a gene: 16. The CDR3 covers 19 residues. Germline CDR1 is MNHEY and CDR2 is SVGAGI. The CDR3 is CASSYISGSPPTKPDTQYF. The CDR3 region has the DNA TGTGCCAGCAGTTACATTAGCGGGAGTCCCCCCACAAAACCAGATACGCAGTATTTT.

This clonotype appeared many times. The rearrangement links TRBV5-4 to TRBJ1-6, with TRBD1 matching 7 bases. Per germline, CDR1 SGHNT and CDR2 YYREEE (reference sequence). CDR3 length equals 17 residues. With 1 base clipped from V and 6 bases from J, the junction kept 10 bases outside the gene matches. CDR3 amino acids: CASSLTRDSFINSPLHF. CDR3 sequence (DNA): TGTGCCAGCAGCTTGACCCGGGACAGCTTTATTAATTCACCCCTCCACTTT. The complete variable domain, with remaining parts taken from reference TRBV5-4 and TRBJ1-6, reads ETGVTQSPTHLIKTRGQQVTLRCSSQSGHNTVSWYQQALGQGPQFIFQYYREEENGRGNFPPRFSGLQFPNYSSELNVNALELDDSALYLCASSLTRDSFINSPLHFGNGTRLTVT.

This clonotype was detected a few times. The rearrangement uses TRBV7-8 and TRBJ2-5, with 8 bases matching TRBD2. The V gene end was trimmed by 5 bases and the J gene end by 3 bases; junction bases not matched to a gene: 8. Germline V gives CDR1 SGHVS, CDR2 FQNEAQ. The CDR3 sequence is 15 residues long. As DNA, the CDR3 is TGTGCCAGCAGCAATCGGGGGGGATCTAAAGAGACCCAGTACTTC. Translated: CASSNRGGSKETQYF.

This clonotype was counted only a few times. The chain has TRBV7-9 and TRBJ1-1; D perhaps matches TRBD1 (5 bases). The CDR3 is 13 residues long. Germline V lookup: CDR1 SEHNR, CDR2 FQNEAQ (reference sequence). V gave up 2 bases and J gave up 7 bases, with 11 bases separating them. The CDR3 region has the DNA TGTGCCAGCAGCTTACGACAGTATGATGAAGCTTTCTTT. Translated: CASSLRQYDEAFF.

This clonotype was detected ten times or more. The chain has TRBV7-8 and TRBJ2-7; perhaps TRBD1 as D (6 bases). Trimming left V 5 bases short and J 6 bases short, with 14 bases between. The CDR3 has 13 residues. CDR1 is SGHVS, CDR2 FQNEAQ, per germline. In DNA, the CDR3 is TGTGCCAGCAGCCCCCGACAGGTTCTCGAGCAGTACTTC. It codes for CASSPRQVLEQYF.

This clonotype was detected a few times. The V call is TRBV7-9, the J call TRBJ2-5; 8 bases are shared with TRBD2. Germline V lookup: CDR1 SEHNR, CDR2 FQNEAQ (reference sequence). The CDR3 totals 15 residues. Trimming cost V 1 base and J 4 bases; bases outside gene matches: 5. The CDR3: CASSLVRAGGETQYF. DNA of the CDR3: TGTGCCAGCAGCTTAGTACGGGCGGGAGGAGAGACCCAGTACTTC.

This clonotype was observed many times. The chain recombines TRBV14 with TRBJ2-5; D ambiguous. Germline V lookup: CDR1 SGHDN, CDR2 FVKESK. CDR3 length equals 12 residues. The ends were cut back, 0 bases at V and 5 bases at J, with 4 bases in the middle. CDR3: CASSQERETQYF. CDR3 DNA: TGTGCCAGCAGCCAAGAACGGGAGACCCAGTACTTC.

This clonotype was seen ten or more times. The chain joins TRBV7-9 to TRBJ2-1; D is unclear. The ends were cut back, 4 bases at V and 5 bases at J, with 12 bases in the middle. Germline CDR1 and CDR2: SEHNR and FQNEAQ (reference sequence). The CDR3 runs 14 residues. The chain's CDR3 is CASSYLPADNEQFF. CDR3 DNA: TGTGCCAGCAGCTATCTCCCCGCAGACAATGAGCAGTTCTTC.

The chain carries TRBV10-3 and TRBJ2-7; 9 nucleotides align to TRBD2. Germline V CDR1 and CDR2: ENHRY, SYGVKD. Trimming removed 6 bases from V and 4 bases from J; junction bases left unmatched: 28. The CDR3 runs 21 residues. The CDR3 nucleotides read TGTGCCATCAGCGAAGAAAACCCACGTGGGCTAGCGGGGCGCCCTCCTTACGAGCAGTACTTC. It is translated as CAISEENPRGLAGRPPYEQYF.

This clonotype occurred many times. The chain employs TRBV5-6 and TRBJ1-1; 10 bases agree with TRBD1. V lost 4 bases to trimming and J lost 3 bases; unmatched junction nucleotides: 3. The germline CDR1 and CDR2 sequences are SGHDT and YYEEEE. This CDR3 comprises 14 residues. In DNA, the CDR3 is TGTGCCAGCAGCGGGGACAGGGGTTACACTGAAGCTTTCTTT. Translating gives CASSGDRGYTEAFF.

The V call is TRBV4-2, the J call TRBJ2-1; D might be TRBD1 (5 bases). From germline, CDR1 is LGHNA and CDR2 YNFKEQ. Trimming took 4 bases from V and 0 from J, leaving 13 bases between them. The CDR3 runs 16 residues. In nucleotides, the CDR3 is TGTGCCAGCAGCCGAAAAGGGGCGGACTCCTACAATGAGCAGTTCTTC. Its protein is CASSRKGADSYNEQFF.

This clonotype was detected many times. The V gene is TRBV5-1, the J gene TRBJ2-5, with TRBD1 matching over 12 bases. The CDR3 runs 17 residues. The V and J ends lost 2 bases and 4 bases, in that order; junction bases with no gene match: 9. Germline V CDR1 and CDR2: SGHRS, YFSETQ. CDR3: CASSFWGTGGIGETQYF. The CDR3 coding sequence is TGCGCCAGCAGCTTTTGGGGGACAGGGGGCATTGGAGAGACCCAGTACTTC.